Listed below are T cell receptor beta chains from one sample, sequenced in a study of blood T cell repertoires in COVID-19. Measured with immunoSEQ multiplex PCR; TCRdb has only the in-frame clones, and not every one. This sample yields hundreds of thousands of clones, of which about 88% are seen a single time; about 1.6% belongs to the top ten. Sequencing was done on a sample of PBMCs or T cells enriched from blood (not recorded which). The receptors were gathered from a woman between 50 and 59 years old who had recovered from COVID-19. Both conserved end residues are part of each CDR3. The D gene is left open where the match is weak. A clone size is listed for some rows: how often the clone was seen (once, few, many), or a class if it is expanded.

v_call,clone_size,j_call,d_call,cdr3_aa,cdr3_nt
TRBV7-9,NA,TRBJ1-3,TRBD1,CASRPKLDRGDSGNTIYF,TGTGCCAGCAGACCAAAATTGGACAGGGGGGACTCTGGAAACACCATATATTTT
TRBV19,NA,TRBJ2-7,TRBD2,CASSIVPAGGPGEQYF,TGTGCCAGTAGTATAGTTCCAGCGGGAGGGCCCGGCGAGCAGTACTTC
TRBV6-2/TRBV6-3,NA,TRBJ1-5,NA,CASSYGSWGLNQPQHF,TGTGCCAGCAGTTACGGGTCATGGGGGCTTAATCAGCCCCAGCATTTT
TRBV2,NA,TRBJ1-1,NA,CASSLLDNMNTEAFF,TGTGCCAGCAGTCTCTTGGACAACATGAACACTGAAGCTTTCTTT
TRBV21-1,NA,TRBJ2-3,NA,CASNPAWTGPTFRTDTQYF,TGTGCCAGCAACCCAGCCTGGACAGGGCCCACTTTTCGCACAGATACGCAGTATTTT
TRBV4-1,NA,TRBJ2-3,TRBD1,CASSQGYGQGAGADTQYF,TGCGCCAGCAGCCAAGGATACGGACAGGGGGCAGGGGCAGATACGCAGTATTTT
TRBV7-9,NA,TRBJ1-1,NA,CASSLAGLGAGEGDEAFF,TGTGCCAGCAGCTTAGCGGGCCTAGGAGCCGGTGAGGGGGATGAAGCTTTCTTT
TRBV3-1/TRBV3-2,NA,TRBJ2-3,NA,CASSQTRGAQYF,TGTGCCAGCAGCCAGACTAGAGGGGCGCAGTATTTT
TRBV12-5,NA,TRBJ2-5,TRBD1,CASGLELKGQGSSSYF,TGTGCTAGTGGTTTGGAGCTTAAAGGACAGGGGTCCTCTTCTTACTTC
TRBV18,NA,TRBJ2-3,TRBD2,CASSPGLAGGVTDTQYF,TGTGCCAGCTCACCAGGACTAGCGGGAGGTGTGACAGATACGCAGTATTTT
TRBV5-1,once,TRBJ1-1,TRBD1,CASSRTGDRNTEAFF,TGCGCCAGCAGCAGGACAGGGGACAGGAACACTGAAGCTTTCTTT
TRBV7-9,NA,TRBJ2-1,NA,CASSLAFTGYHEQFF,TGTGCCAGCAGCTTAGCCTTCACAGGGTATCATGAGCAGTTCTTC
TRBV10-3,NA,TRBJ1-1,TRBD1,CAISDHDRGAGTEAFF,TGTGCCATCAGTGACCACGACAGGGGCGCGGGCACTGAAGCTTTCTTT
TRBV18,NA,TRBJ2-1,TRBD1,CASSRTGDRYNEQFF,TGTGCCAGCTCACGGACAGGGGATAGGTACAATGAGCAGTTCTTC
TRBV28,NA,TRBJ1-2,NA,CASSSELGYTF,TGTGCCAGCAGTTCGGAGTTGGGCTACACCTTC
TRBV6-6,NA,TRBJ2-5,TRBD2,CASSYSKTSRETQYF,TGTGCCAGCAGTTACTCTAAGACTAGCAGAGAGACCCAGTACTTC
TRBV5-1,NA,TRBJ2-3,NA,CASSYEALSTDTQYF,TGCGCCAGCAGCTACGAAGCTCTTAGCACAGATACGCAGTATTTT
TRBV27,NA,TRBJ1-2,NA,CASSPTAGAYGYTF,TGTGCCAGCAGTCCAACTGCAGGTGCATATGGCTACACCTTC
TRBV5-1,NA,TRBJ1-1,NA,CASSLTGMNTEAFF,TGCGCCAGCAGCTTAACAGGGATGAACACTGAAGCTTTCTTT
TRBV18,NA,TRBJ2-7,TRBD1,CASSPTGVYYEQYF,TGTGCCAGCTCACCGACAGGGGTTTACTACGAGCAGTACTTC
TRBV7-7,NA,TRBJ2-5,NA,CASSLIAGLGETQYF,TGTGCTAGCAGCTTAATCGCAGGGTTGGGAGAGACCCAGTACTTC
TRBV4-1,NA,TRBJ2-3,NA,CASSQEASPRTQYF,TGCGCCAGCAGCCAAGAGGCATCTCCCAGGACGCAGTATTTT
TRBV9,NA,TRBJ2-3,TRBD2,CASSLRSGGPGTDTQYF,TGTGCCAGCAGCCTTCGGTCGGGAGGGCCGGGCACAGATACGCAGTATTTT
TRBV4-1,NA,TRBJ1-1,NA,CASSQGGGGTEAFF,TGCGCCAGCAGCCAAGGGGGAGGGGGCACTGAAGCTTTCTTT
TRBV3-1/TRBV3-2,few,TRBJ2-1,NA,CASSQGRAGNEQFF,TGTGCCAGCAGCCAAGGGCGGGCCGGCAATGAGCAGTTCTTC
TRBV28,NA,TRBJ1-3,NA,CASSLLQGSGNTIYF,TGTGCCAGCAGTTTACTCCAGGGCTCTGGAAACACCATATATTTT